These 26 T cell receptor beta chains share one sample of origin, sequenced in a study of T-cell memory formation after mild COVID-19. TCRdb recomputed calls from the 5' RACE reads with MiXCR, one row per CDR3 protein. The repertoire holds approximately 410,000 distinct CDR3 sequences, with under 25% as singletons. Sequencing used PBMCs or a T cell subset sorted from them (not recorded which). The receptors were sampled from an adult woman who had mild COVID-19 (a few samples of this study predate the infection). Cell type and time point are not known.

This chain connects TRBV11-2 to TRBJ2-2; D unclear. CDR3 length equals 13 residues. Trimming removed 2 bases from V and 1 base from J, with 2 bases in between. The germline V gene encodes CDR1 SGHAT and CDR2 FQNNGV. CDR3 DNA: TGTGCCAGCAGCTTAAGGAACACCGGGGAGCTGTTTTTT. As protein: CASSLRNTGELFF.

V and J are TRBV6-2 or TRBV6-3 and TRBJ2-5; weak D call: TRBD2 (6 bases). The germline V and J ends were trimmed by 3 bases and 5 bases, with 13 bases remaining between them. The germline V gene has CDR1 MNHEY and CDR2 SVGEGT. The CDR3 loop spans 14 amino acids. CDR3 sequence: CASSYPGGDETQYF. In DNA, the CDR3 is TGTGCCAGCAGTTATCCAGGAGGGGACGAGACCCAGTACTTC.

The chain couples TRBV12-3 or TRBV12-4 to TRBJ2-2; 9 bases map to TRBD2. Trimming removed 6 bases from V and 7 bases from J; junction bases left unmatched: 9. The CDR3 contains 15 residues. CDR3 amino acids: CASSPGLAMVGELFF. The CDR3 nucleotides are TGTGCCAGCAGCCCCGGACTAGCGATGGTCGGGGAGCTGTTTTTT.

The J gene is TRBJ1-2, the V gene TRBV7-9, with 10 positions matching TRBD1. The CDR3 length is 18 residues. CDR1 is SEHNR and CDR2 is FQNEAQ in the germline V gene (reference sequence). With V trimmed by 4 bases and J by 7 bases, 18 bases remained unmatched. This CDR3 reads CASSSTIFMDRGISGYTF. The CDR3 nucleotides are TGTGCCAGCAGCTCCACCATTTTCATGGACAGGGGGATAAGTGGCTACACCTTC.

This clonotype was counted a few times. The V call is TRBV29-1, the J call TRBJ2-7; the D gene is possibly TRBD1 (5 bases). Germline CDR1 reads SQVTM; CDR2 reads ANQGSEA. The CDR3 contains 11 residues. V gave up 4 bases and J gave up 6 bases, with 10 bases separating them. CDR3 protein: CSVAQGVEQYF. CDR3 DNA: TGCAGCGTTGCGCAGGGTGTCGAGCAGTACTTC.

The chain has TRBV10-3 and TRBJ2-7; D gene unclear. The CDR3 has 16 residues. Germline V gene data show CDR1 as ENHRY and CDR2 as SYGVKD. V was cut by 6 bases and J by 2 bases, with 20 bases left in between. The CDR3 DNA is TGTGCCATCAGCAAGCAGGTCGCCACTAAACCCTACGAGCAGTACTTC. This sequence encodes CAISKQVATKPYEQYF.

There are a few counts of this clonotype. This chain connects TRBV6-2 or TRBV6-3 to TRBJ2-1, with D perhaps given as TRBD1 or TRBD2 (5 bases each). Per germline, CDR1 MNHEY and CDR2 SVGEGT. The ends were cut back, 0 bases at V and 8 bases at J, with 5 bases in the middle. This CDR3 spans 12 amino acids. CDR3: CASSYSGDEQFF. For the CDR3, the DNA is TGTGCCAGCAGTTACTCGGGGGATGAGCAGTTCTTC.

This clonotype was seen only a few times. V and J are TRBV12-3 or TRBV12-4 and TRBJ2-5, with TRBD1 identical over 8 bases. This CDR3 region has 14 residues. Trimming at V came to 6 bases and at J to 6 bases, leaving 9 bases not matched to a gene. CDR3 coding DNA: TGTGCCAGCAGGCCGGACAGGGCAGAAAAGACCCAGTACTTC. This sequence encodes CASRPDRAEKTQYF.

The chain carries TRBV9 and TRBJ2-1, with 9 bases lining up with TRBD2. CDR1 and CDR2 from the germline V gene are SGDLS and YYNGEE. The V and J ends lost 4 bases and 2 bases, in that order; junction bases with no gene match: 7. The CDR3 loop spans 16 amino acids. CDR3 nucleotides: TGTGCCAGCAGCCCATCTAGCGGGGCCACCTACAATGAGCAGTTCTTC. This gives the protein CASSPSSGATYNEQFF.

This clonotype turned up a few times. This sequence joins TRBV6-5 and TRBJ2-5; 16 nucleotides agree with TRBD2. Per germline, CDR1 MNHEY and CDR2 SVGAGI. The CDR3 has 17 residues. Trimming removed 2 bases from V and 5 bases from J; junction bases left unmatched: 5. This CDR3 reads CASSYGTSGGAWETQYF. CDR3 sequence (DNA): TGTGCCAGCAGTTACGGGACTAGCGGGGGGGCGTGGGAGACCCAGTACTTC.

This clonotype was detected once. The chain employs TRBV20-1 and TRBJ2-6; 10 bases agree with TRBD1. CDR3 length: 17 amino acids. Trimming cost V 6 bases and J 1 base; bases outside gene matches: 9. The V gene's germline CDR1 is DFQATT and CDR2 SNEGSKA (reference sequence). The CDR3 DNA sequence: TGCAGTGCGCCCGGACAGGGGGAGCTTTCTGGGGCCAACGTCCTGACTTTC. As protein: CSAPGQGELSGANVLTF.

The chain carries TRBV7-9 and TRBJ1-2, with D possibly matching TRBD1 (6 bases). This CDR3 has 20 residues. V lost 5 bases to trimming and J lost 3 bases, with 31 bases between them. Germline V gene lookup returns CDR1 SEHNR and CDR2 FQNEAQ (reference sequence). CDR3 loop: CASSRIARKQGVGEDYGYTF. The CDR3 DNA reads TGTGCCAGCAGCCGAATAGCGCGGAAACAGGGAGTTGGGGAGGACTATGGCTACACCTTC.

This clonotype was found a few times. This sequence joins TRBV11-2 and TRBJ1-2; D not resolved. Germline V gene sequence: CDR1 SGHAT, CDR2 FQNNGV. The CDR3 totals 15 residues. V was clipped by 2 bases and J by 4 bases, with 14 bases between them. In DNA form, the CDR3 reads TGTGCCAGCAGCTTAAATCCAGCCGAGAGCTATGGCTACACCTTC. Translation: CASSLNPAESYGYTF.

The sample holds a few counts of this clonotype. The chain has TRBV7-9 and TRBJ2-1, with 10 bases identical to TRBD2. With V trimmed by 5 bases and J by 2 bases, 3 bases remained unmatched. This CDR3 comprises 15 residues. The germline CDR1 and CDR2 sequences are SEHNR and FQNEAQ (reference sequence). The CDR3 nucleotides are TGTGCCAGCAGCACCGGACTAGCGGCCTACAATGAGCAGTTCTTC. Translation gives CASSTGLAAYNEQFF.

This clonotype was observed a handful of times. The CDR3 loop is CASSLVQGAWGTEAFF. The CDR3 DNA reads TGTGCCAGCAGCTTAGTTCAGGGGGCTTGGGGCACTGAAGCTTTCTTT. The rearrangement links TRBV13 to TRBJ1-1, with 8 bases fitting TRBD1. Germline V gene sequence: CDR1 PRHDT, CDR2 FYEKMQ (reference sequence). The CDR3 runs to 16 residues. J was trimmed by 4 bases and V by 1 base; bases with no gene match: 8.

CDR3 region: CASSPKEDHYEQYF. The DNA for the CDR3 is TGTGCCAGCAGCCCGAAGGAAGACCACTACGAGCAGTACTTC. This chain connects TRBV7-9 to TRBJ2-7; D is unresolved. The V gene's germline CDR1 is SEHNR and CDR2 FQNEAQ (reference sequence). The CDR3 has 14 amino acids. V was shortened by 5 bases and J by 3 bases, with 14 bases between the two germline ends.

This clonotype was observed a handful of times. This sequence joins TRBV28 and TRBJ2-3; perhaps TRBD1 as D (7 bases). Looked up from germline, CDR1 is MDHEN and CDR2 is SYDVKM. The ends were cut back, 5 bases at V and 6 bases at J, with 15 bases in the middle. This CDR3 spans 14 amino acids. The CDR3 DNA follows: TGTGCCAGCAGTCGACTCAGGGGGGCCGATACGCAGTATTTT. Its protein product is CASSRLRGADTQYF.

The rearrangement links TRBV24-1 to TRBJ1-2, with D perhaps matching TRBD1 (5 bases). The V and J ends lost 3 bases and 8 bases respectively, with 12 bases between them. The germline CDR1 and CDR2 sequences are KGHDR and SFDVKD. The CDR3 spans 13 residues. CDR3: CATSDPNRDGYTF. In DNA form, the CDR3 reads TGTGCCACCAGTGATCCAAACCGGGACGGCTACACCTTC.

The chain uses TRBV12-3 or TRBV12-4 and TRBJ1-2; possibly TRBD1 for D (6 bases). The V gene lost 3 bases and the J gene lost 4 bases, with 12 bases spanning the gap. CDR3 size: 14 residues. CDR3 protein: CASSFSGAVYGYTF. The CDR3 DNA reads as TGTGCCAGCAGTTTTTCAGGGGCGGTCTATGGCTACACCTTC.

The gene calls are TRBV3-1 and TRBJ2-6; D not resolved. CDR1 is LGHDT and CDR2 is YNNKEL in the germline V gene (reference sequence). The V gene lost 0 bases and the J gene lost 0 bases, with 6 bases spanning the gap. This CDR3 comprises 16 residues. The CDR3 is CASSQDQPSGANVLTF. CDR3 bases: TGTGCCAGCAGCCAAGACCAGCCCTCTGGGGCCAACGTCCTGACTTTC.

The V gene is TRBV5-4, the J gene TRBJ2-7; 9 nucleotides match TRBD1. Germline trimming cut 4 bases from V and 3 bases from J; bases unmatched to any gene: 8. This CDR3 spans 15 amino acids. Germline V gene data show CDR1 as SGHNT and CDR2 as YYREEE (reference sequence). The CDR3 reads CASSRQDRGIYEQYF. CDR3 bases: TGTGCCAGCAGCCGACAGGACAGGGGTATCTACGAGCAGTACTTC.

This clonotype was detected ten times or more. As DNA, the CDR3 is TGTGCCAGTAGTGTACGGGACAGGTCGAACACTGAAGCTTTCTTT. It yields the protein CASSVRDRSNTEAFF. The V gene is TRBV19, the J gene TRBJ1-1; 8 bases agree with TRBD1. The CDR3 covers 15 residues. Germline V gives CDR1 LNHDA, CDR2 SQIVND (reference sequence). V shed 5 bases and J 1 base; nucleotides not matched to a gene: 6.

The chain carries TRBV24-1 and TRBJ2-1, with D unresolved. The CDR3 runs 11 residues. Trimming left V 5 bases short and J 6 bases short, with 4 bases between. The germline V gene encodes CDR1 KGHDR and CDR2 SFDVKD. The CDR3 sequence: CATSGFNEQFF. The DNA of the CDR3 is TGTGCCACCAGTGGTTTCAATGAGCAGTTCTTC.

This clonotype was seen a few times. The chain couples TRBV7-9 to TRBJ1-1; no definite D call. The CDR3 is made up of 16 amino acids. Germline loops: CDR1 SEHNR, CDR2 FQNEAQ (reference sequence). Trimming took 5 bases from V and 3 from J, leaving 19 bases between them. In DNA form, the CDR3 reads TGTGCCAGCAGCCGAAACGGAGGTAGGAGGTACACTGAAGCTTTCTTT. Its translation is CASSRNGGRRYTEAFF.

The chain uses TRBV7-8 and TRBJ2-1; D not resolved. The CDR3 runs to 12 residues. CDR1 is SGHVS, CDR2 FQNEAQ, per germline. Trimming stripped 4 bases from V and 6 bases from J, with 7 bases between. CDR3 in DNA: TGTGCCAGCAGCTCTCTGCGCAATGAGCAGTTCTTC. Amino acid sequence: CASSSLRNEQFF.

This clonotype has just a few counts. The chain combines TRBV20-1 with TRBJ2-5, with D unclear. Germline loops: CDR1 DFQATT, CDR2 SNEGSKA (reference sequence). V lost 6 bases and J lost 3, with 14 bases in between. The CDR3 extends over 13 amino acids. In DNA form, the CDR3 reads TGCAGTGCACCGATGAGTGGGGAAGAGACCCAGTACTTC. It yields the protein CSAPMSGEETQYF.